This T cell receptor (beta chain) was captured by sequencing in a study of T cells in Graves' hyperthyroidism and ophthalmopathy. Patients were excluded because of uncontrolled infection, other autoimmune disease, pregnancy or lactation. The CDR3 runs 13 residues. The germline V gene encodes CDR1 SQVTM and CDR2 ANQGSEA. The J segment lost 6 bases and the V segment lost 7 bases, leaving 8 bases of the junction unmatched. RNA transcripts were the template for amplifying TCR beta CDR3 regions. With the HTBI primer set, the TCR CDR3 went through a first round of RT-PCR. Via MiXCR, TCRdb re-called the multiplex PCR reads, giving one row per CDR3 protein. The sample holds around 700,000 distinct CDR3 sequences, roughly 32% seen once. This clonotype was detected ten times or more.

V is TRBV29-1 and J is TRBJ2-2; 7 positions agree with TRBD1. This TCR derives from a woman between 40 and 55 years old with Graves' hyperthyroidism. Material: blood. The CDR3 bases are TGCAGCGGCCGACAGGGTGTCGCCGGGGAGCTGTTTTTT. Translated, it gives CSGRQGVAGELFF.